This TCR beta chain was observed in a study of blood T cell repertoires in COVID-19. Looking at the study overall: There were acute and convalescent COVID-19 samples, and they came from the United States, Italy and Spain. The cDNA or gDNA used as material had been derived from T cells, B-cell-depleted T cells, or PBMCs.

CDR1 SGHRS and CDR2 YFSETQ come from the germline V gene. The CDR3 is 14 amino acids. Trimming shortened V by 0 bases and J by 4 bases, and 10 bases separated the two germline ends. The data were produced by immunoSEQ multiplex PCR, yet TCRdb's version contains in-frame clones alone and is incomplete. The data contain about 150,000 clones, around 90% of them singletons. The sequenced material came from peripheral blood. The receptor was derived from a woman in her sixties with active or convalescent COVID-19. The rearrangement uses TRBV5-1 and TRBJ2-5, with a tentative D call TRBD2 (5 bases). The CDR3 region has the DNA TGCGCCAGCAGCTTGGGAACGGGAATAGAGACCCAGTACTTC. As protein: CASSLGTGIETQYF.